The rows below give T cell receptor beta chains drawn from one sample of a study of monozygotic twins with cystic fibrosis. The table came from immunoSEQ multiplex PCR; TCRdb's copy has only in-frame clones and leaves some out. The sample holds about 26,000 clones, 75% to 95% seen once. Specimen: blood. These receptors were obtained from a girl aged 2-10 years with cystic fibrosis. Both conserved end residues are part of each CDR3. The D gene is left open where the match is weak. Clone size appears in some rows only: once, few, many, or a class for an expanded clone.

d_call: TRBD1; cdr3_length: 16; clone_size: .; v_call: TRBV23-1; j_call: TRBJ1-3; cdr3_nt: TGCGCCAGCGCTCCGGAATCCGGGACAGATGGAAACACCATATATTTT; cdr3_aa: CASAPESGTDGNTIYF
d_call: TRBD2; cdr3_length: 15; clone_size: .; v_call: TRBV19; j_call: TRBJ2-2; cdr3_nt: TGTGCCAGTAGAGCGGGGCTCGCGAACACCGGGGAGCTGTTTTTT; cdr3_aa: CASRAGLANTGELFF
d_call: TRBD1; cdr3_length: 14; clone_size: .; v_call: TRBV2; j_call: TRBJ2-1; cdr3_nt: TGTGCCAGCAGGGGGACAGGGGTCGACAATGAGCAGTTCTTC; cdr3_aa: CASRGTGVDNEQFF
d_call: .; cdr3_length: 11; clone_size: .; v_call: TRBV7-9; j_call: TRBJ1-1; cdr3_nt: TGTGCCAGCAGCCCGGGGGGTAGAGCTTTCTTT; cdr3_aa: CASSPGGRAFF
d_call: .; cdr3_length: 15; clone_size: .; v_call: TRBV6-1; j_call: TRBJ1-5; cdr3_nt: TGTGCCAGCAGTGAAAACCGGGGGCGAGGTCAGCCCCAGCATTTT; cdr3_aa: CASSENRGRGQPQHF
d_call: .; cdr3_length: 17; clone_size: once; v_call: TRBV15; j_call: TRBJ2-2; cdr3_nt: TGTGCCACCAGCAGAGATAGGACAGTCATTAACACCGGGGAGCTGTTTTTT; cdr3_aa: CATSRDRTVINTGELFF
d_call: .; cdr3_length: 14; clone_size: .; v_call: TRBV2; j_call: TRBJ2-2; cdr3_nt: TGTGCCAGCAAGGCAGCTAAGAACACCGGGGAGCTGTTTTTT; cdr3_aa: CASKAAKNTGELFF
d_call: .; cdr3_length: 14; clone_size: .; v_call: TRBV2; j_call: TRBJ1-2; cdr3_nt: TGTGCCAGCAGTGAAGCGTCAGGGTTGACAGTTCACACCTTC; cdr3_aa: CASSEASGLTVHTF
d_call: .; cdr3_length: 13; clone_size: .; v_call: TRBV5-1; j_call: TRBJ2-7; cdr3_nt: TGCGCCAGCAGCTTGGGACAATCCTACGAGCAGTACTTC; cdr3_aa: CASSLGQSYEQYF
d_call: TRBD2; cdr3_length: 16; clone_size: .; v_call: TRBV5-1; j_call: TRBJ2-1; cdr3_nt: TGCGCCAGCAGCTTGGAACCGGGACTAGCCTACAATGAGCAGTTCTTC; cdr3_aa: CASSLEPGLAYNEQFF
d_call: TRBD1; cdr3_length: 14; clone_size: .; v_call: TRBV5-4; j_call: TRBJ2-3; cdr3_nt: TGTGCCAGCAGCTTGGGACAGGGAAGAGCTACGCAGTATTTT; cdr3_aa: CASSLGQGRATQYF
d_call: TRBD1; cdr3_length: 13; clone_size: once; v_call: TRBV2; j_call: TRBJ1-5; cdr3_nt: TGTGCCAGCAGTGAGACAGGGAAACAGCCCCAGCATTTT; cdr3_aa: CASSETGKQPQHF
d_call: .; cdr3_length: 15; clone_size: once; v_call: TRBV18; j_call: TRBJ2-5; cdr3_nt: TGTGCCAGCTCACCACGAGGCCCAATACAAGAGACCCAGTACTTC; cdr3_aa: CASSPRGPIQETQYF
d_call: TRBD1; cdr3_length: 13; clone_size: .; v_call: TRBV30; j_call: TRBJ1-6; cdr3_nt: TGTGCCTCGCGGACAGGGAGATATTCACCCCTCCACTTT; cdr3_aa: CASRTGRYSPLHF
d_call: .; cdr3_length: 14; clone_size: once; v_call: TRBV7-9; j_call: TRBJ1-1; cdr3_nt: TGTGCCAGCAGCTTCGACCAGGGAAGGACTGAAGCTTTCTTT; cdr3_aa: CASSFDQGRTEAFF
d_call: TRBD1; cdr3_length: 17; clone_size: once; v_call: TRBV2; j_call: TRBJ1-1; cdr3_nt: TGTGCCAGCAGTGAAGTACTGGGACAGGGGTTATTCACTGAAGCTTTCTTT; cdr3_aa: CASSEVLGQGLFTEAFF
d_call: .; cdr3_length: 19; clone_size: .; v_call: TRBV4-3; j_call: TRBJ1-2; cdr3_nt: TGCGCCAGCAGCCAAGATGGTTCCGACAGCCCTATTGCAGGATATGGCTACACCTTC; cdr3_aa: CASSQDGSDSPIAGYGYTF
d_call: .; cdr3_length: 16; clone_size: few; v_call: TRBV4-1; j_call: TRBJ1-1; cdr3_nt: TGCGCCAGCAGCCAACCAGCGGCAGGGGCGCAGGGTGAAGCTTTCTTT; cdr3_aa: CASSQPAAGAQGEAFF
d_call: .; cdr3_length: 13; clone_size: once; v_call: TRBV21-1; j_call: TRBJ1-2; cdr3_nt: TGTGCCAGCAGCAAAAGCCTGGACAGGGGGTACACCTTC; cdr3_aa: CASSKSLDRGYTF
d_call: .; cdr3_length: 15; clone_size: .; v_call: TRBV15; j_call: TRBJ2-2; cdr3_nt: TGTGCCACCAGCAGAGGTCAGGGAGCATCCGGGGAGCTGTTTTTT; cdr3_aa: CATSRGQGASGELFF
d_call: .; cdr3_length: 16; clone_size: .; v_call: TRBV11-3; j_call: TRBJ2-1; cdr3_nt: TGTGCCAGCAGCTTAGGGTCCGCGGGGATGAACAATGAGCAGTTCTTC; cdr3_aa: CASSLGSAGMNNEQFF
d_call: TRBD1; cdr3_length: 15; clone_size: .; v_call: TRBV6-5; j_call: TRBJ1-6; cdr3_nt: TGTGCCAGCAGTTATGGGAACAGGGGAGATTCACCCCTCCACTTT; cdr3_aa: CASSYGNRGDSPLHF
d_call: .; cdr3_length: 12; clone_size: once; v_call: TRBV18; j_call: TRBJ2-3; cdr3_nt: TGTGCCAGCTCCCCCCGCACAGATACGCAGTATTTT; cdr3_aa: CASSPRTDTQYF
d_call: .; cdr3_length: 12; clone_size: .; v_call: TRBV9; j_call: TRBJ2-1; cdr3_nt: TGTGCCAGCAGCAGCGCCCCCAATGAGCAGTTCTTC; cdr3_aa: CASSSAPNEQFF
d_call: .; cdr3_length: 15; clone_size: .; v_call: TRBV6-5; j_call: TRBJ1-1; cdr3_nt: TGTGCCAGCAGTTACGATTCGGACAGACGGAGGGAGGCTTTCTTT; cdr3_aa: CASSYDSDRRREAFF
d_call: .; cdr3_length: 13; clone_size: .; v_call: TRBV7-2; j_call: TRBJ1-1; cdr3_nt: TGTGCCAGCAGCTTAGCGGTTTCGAATGGAGCTTTCTTT; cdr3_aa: CASSLAVSNGAFF
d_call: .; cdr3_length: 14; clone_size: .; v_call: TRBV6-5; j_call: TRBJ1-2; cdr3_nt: TGTGCCAGCACTCCCCGCGGGGGCGCGGGAGGCTACACCTTC; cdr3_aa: CASTPRGGAGGYTF
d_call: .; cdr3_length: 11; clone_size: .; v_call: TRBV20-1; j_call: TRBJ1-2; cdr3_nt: TGCAGTGCTAGAGATCAACCCAGCTACACCTTC; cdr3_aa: CSARDQPSYTF
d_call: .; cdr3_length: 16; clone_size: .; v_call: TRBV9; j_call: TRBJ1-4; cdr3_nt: TGTGCCAGCAGCGTAGGAGGACGGGGGGCTAATGAAAAACTGTTTTTT; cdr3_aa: CASSVGGRGANEKLFF
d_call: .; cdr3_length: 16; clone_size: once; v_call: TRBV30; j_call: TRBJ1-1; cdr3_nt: TGTGCCTGGAGTGTAAGGCGGGGGACGTCTAAACCTGAAGCTTTCTTT; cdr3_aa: CAWSVRRGTSKPEAFF
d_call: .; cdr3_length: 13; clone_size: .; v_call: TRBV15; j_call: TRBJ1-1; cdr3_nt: TGTGCCACCAGCAGAGGAGGGAACACTGAAGCTTTCTTT; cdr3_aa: CATSRGGNTEAFF
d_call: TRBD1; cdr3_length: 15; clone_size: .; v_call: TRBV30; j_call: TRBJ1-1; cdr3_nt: TGTGCCTGGAGCCCACCCGGACAGGGGTGGACTGAAGCTTTCTTT; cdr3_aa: CAWSPPGQGWTEAFF
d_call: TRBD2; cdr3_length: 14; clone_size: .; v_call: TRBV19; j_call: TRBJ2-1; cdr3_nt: TGTGCCAGTAGTGTGGCGGGGGGTTCCAATGAGCAGTTCTTC; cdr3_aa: CASSVAGGSNEQFF
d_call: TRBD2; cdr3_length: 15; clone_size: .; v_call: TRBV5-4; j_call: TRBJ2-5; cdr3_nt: TGTGCCAGCAGCTTGCCTCTGGGGGGGCAAGAGACCCAGTACTTC; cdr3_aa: CASSLPLGGQETQYF
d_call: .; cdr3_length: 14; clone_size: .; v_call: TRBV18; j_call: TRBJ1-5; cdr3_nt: TGTGCCAGCTCACCACCGGAGGCTTATCAGCCCCAGCATTTT; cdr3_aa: CASSPPEAYQPQHF
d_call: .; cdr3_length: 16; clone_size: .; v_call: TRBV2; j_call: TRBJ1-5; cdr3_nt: TGTGCCAGCATACTGGGGGGACGAGGAAGCAATCAGCCCCAGCATTTT; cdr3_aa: CASILGGRGSNQPQHF
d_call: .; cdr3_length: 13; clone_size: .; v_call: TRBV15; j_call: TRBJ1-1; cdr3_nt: TGTGCCACCATGCGCAGAAGTTACACTGAAGCTTTCTTT; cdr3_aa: CATMRRSYTEAFF
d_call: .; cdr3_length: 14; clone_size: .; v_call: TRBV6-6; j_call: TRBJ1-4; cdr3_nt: TGTGCCAGCGGGACCTATCCAGGAGGGGAAAAACTGTTTTTT; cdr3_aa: CASGTYPGGEKLFF
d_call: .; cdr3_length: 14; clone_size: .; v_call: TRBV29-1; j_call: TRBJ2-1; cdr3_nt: TGCAGCGTTGCCGGGGACACCGCTTACAATGAGCAGTTCTTC; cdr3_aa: CSVAGDTAYNEQFF
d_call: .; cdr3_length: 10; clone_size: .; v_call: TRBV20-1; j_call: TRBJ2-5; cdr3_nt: TGCAGTGCTAGTGGCGAGACCCAGTACTTC; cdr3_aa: CSASGETQYF
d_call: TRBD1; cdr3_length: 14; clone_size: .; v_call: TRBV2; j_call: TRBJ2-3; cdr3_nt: TGTGCCAGCAGTCGACAGGGGCTCACAGATACGCAGTATTTT; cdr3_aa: CASSRQGLTDTQYF
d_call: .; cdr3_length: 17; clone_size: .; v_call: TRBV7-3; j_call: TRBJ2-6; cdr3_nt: TGTGCCAGCAGCTTACCAGGGGCGAACTCTGGGGCCAACGTCCTGACTTTC; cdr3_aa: CASSLPGANSGANVLTF
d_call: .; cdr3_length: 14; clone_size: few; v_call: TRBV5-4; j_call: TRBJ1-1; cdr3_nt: TGTGCCAGCAGCTTGGATTTTGTGGGGGGGAGAGCTTTCTTT; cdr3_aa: CASSLDFVGGRAFF
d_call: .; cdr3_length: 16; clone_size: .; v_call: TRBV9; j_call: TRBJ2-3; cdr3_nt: TGTGCCAGCAGCGTAGCCGGGGCCTATAGCACAGATACGCAGTATTTT; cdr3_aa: CASSVAGAYSTDTQYF
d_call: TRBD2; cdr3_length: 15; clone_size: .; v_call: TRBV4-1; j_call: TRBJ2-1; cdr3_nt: TGCGCCAGCAGACTTAGACTAGCGGGGTACAATGAGCAGTTCTTC; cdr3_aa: CASRLRLAGYNEQFF
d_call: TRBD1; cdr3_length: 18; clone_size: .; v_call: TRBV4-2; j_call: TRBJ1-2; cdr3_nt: TGTGCCAGCAGCCGTCAACGGGGACAGGGGTTCGTCAGGGATGGCTACACCTTC; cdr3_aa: CASSRQRGQGFVRDGYTF
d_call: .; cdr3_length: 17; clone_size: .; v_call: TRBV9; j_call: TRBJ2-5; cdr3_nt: TGTGCCAGCAGCGTAGGAGGGCGGGCGGCCTCTCAAGAGACCCAGTACTTC; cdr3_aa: CASSVGGRAASQETQYF
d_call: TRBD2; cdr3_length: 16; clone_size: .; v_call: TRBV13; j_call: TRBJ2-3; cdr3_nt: TGTGCCAGCAGCCCAACTATAGCGGGGGGGCGAGATACGCAGTATTTT; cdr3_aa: CASSPTIAGGRDTQYF